The 17 T cell receptor beta chains reported below all come from one sample, sequenced in a study of cytomegalovirus exposure and HLA in healthy donors. 13 Jbeta primers and 60 Vbeta primers were used for the PCR. TCRdb keeps only in-frame clones here, not all; method: immunoSEQ multiplex PCR. Among about 170,000 clones listed, more than 80% were seen once. The specimen was PBMCs. The receptors were sampled from a male donor in good health and CMV-seronegative.

The rearrangement links TRBV6-1 to TRBJ2-7; 10 nucleotides align to TRBD1. Trimming cost V 5 bases and J 2 bases; bases outside gene matches: 3. The CDR3 consists of 14 residues. Germline V CDR1 and CDR2: MNHNS, SASEGT. In DNA form, the CDR3 reads TGTGCCAGCAGTTGGGGACAGGGGCCCTACGAGCAGTACTTC. Its protein is CASSWGQGPYEQYF.

J is TRBJ2-1 and V is TRBV9; 8 bases are a match to TRBD1. The CDR3 has 15 residues. The V and J ends lost 3 bases and 5 bases, in that order; junction bases with no gene match: 7. Looked up from germline, CDR1 is SGDLS and CDR2 is YYNGEE. The CDR3 nucleotides are TGTGCCAGCAGCGACAGACAGGGGATGGACAATGAGCAGTTCTTC. It yields the protein CASSDRQGMDNEQFF.

This clone was recorded only once. V and J are TRBV10-3 and TRBJ2-3, with D tentatively TRBD2 (5 bases). The V end lost 7 bases, the J end lost 0 bases, and 11 bases lay between the germline ends. CDR1 is ENHRY and CDR2 is SYGVKD in the germline V gene. CDR3 size: 14 residues. CDR3 sequence: CAITQRTSTDTQYF. The CDR3 DNA is TGTGCCATCACTCAGCGGACTAGCACAGATACGCAGTATTTT.

V usage is TRBV25-1 and J usage is TRBJ1-3; TRBD1 agrees at 8 bases. Germline CDR1 reads MGHDK; CDR2 reads SYGVNS. The CDR3 loop spans 15 amino acids. With V trimmed by 3 bases and J by 3 bases, 4 bases remained unmatched. DNA for the CDR3: TGTGCCAGCAGTGACCAGGGGGCTTATGGAAACACCATATATTTT. Translating it yields CASSDQGAYGNTIYF.

The chain uses TRBV5-1 and TRBJ2-3, with 10 positions matching TRBD1. This CDR3 contains 19 residues. Germline CDR1 and CDR2: SGHRS and YFSETQ. V lost 4 bases and J lost 0; bases outside the gene matches: 14. The CDR3 reads CASSTPGQGNQFSTDTQYF. The CDR3 DNA sequence: TGCGCCAGCAGCACGCCGGGACAGGGGAATCAGTTTAGCACAGATACGCAGTATTTT.

The V and J genes are TRBV28 and TRBJ1-6, with TRBD1 as a possible D gene (6 bases). The CDR3 consists of 14 residues. Germline CDR1 is MDHEN and CDR2 is SYDVKM. Trimming left V 3 bases short and J 6 bases short, with 9 bases between. The chain's CDR3 is CASSFRDINSPLHF. In nucleotides, the CDR3 is TGTGCCAGCAGTTTCCGGGACATTAATTCACCCCTCCACTTT. The whole variable domain, remainder taken from reference TRBV28 and TRBJ1-6, is DVKVTQSSRYLVKRTGEKVFLECVQDMDHENMFWYRQDPGLGLRLIYFSYDVKMKEKGDIPEGYSVSREKKERFSLILESASTNQTSMYLCASSFRDINSPLHFGNGTRLTVT.

The chain has TRBV7-9 and TRBJ2-3; D is possibly TRBD1 (5 bases). Trimming cost V 1 base and J 2 bases, with 7 bases left between them. The CDR3 length is 14 residues. Germline CDR1 SEHNR, CDR2 FQNEAQ (reference sequence). The CDR3 sequence: CASSLVDNTDTQYF. DNA of the CDR3: TGTGCCAGCAGCTTAGTGGACAACACAGATACGCAGTATTTT.

This chain uses TRBV7-2 with TRBJ1-1; D gene unclear. CDR3 length: 13 amino acids. Trimming took 6 bases from V and 1 from J, leaving 9 bases between them. Germline-derived CDR1 and CDR2 are SGHTA and FQGNSA. In DNA form, the CDR3 reads TGTGCCAGCAGACCCACTGCGAACACTGAAGCTTTCTTT. Protein sequence: CASRPTANTEAFF. Full variable domain (outside the CDR3, taken from reference TRBV7-2 and TRBJ1-1): GAGVSQSPSNKVTEKGKDVELRCDPISGHTALYWYRQSLGQGLEFLIYFQGNSAPDKSGLPSDRFSAERTGGSVSTLTIQRTQQEDSAVYLCASRPTANTEAFFGQGTRLTVV.

The rearrangement links TRBV9 to TRBJ1-1, with D possibly matching TRBD1 (5 bases). The germline CDR1 and CDR2 sequences are SGDLS and YYNGEE. CDR3 length equals 14 residues. With 0 bases removed from V and 5 bases from J, the gap between germline ends came to 11 bases. DNA for the CDR3: TGTGCCAGCAGCGTAGCAGGGTTAGGAACTGAAGCTTTCTTT. Protein product: CASSVAGLGTEAFF.

V is TRBV19 and J is TRBJ1-1; D not resolved. CDR3 size: 13 residues. Germline V gives CDR1 LNHDA, CDR2 SQIVND (reference sequence). The V end was cut by 6 bases, the J end by 2 bases, with 10 bases between. The CDR3: CASSQTYNTEAFF. CDR3 nucleotides: TGTGCCAGTAGCCAGACATACAACACTGAAGCTTTCTTT.

The chain recombines TRBV6-5 with TRBJ2-7, with TRBD1 matching over 7 bases. Germline trimming cut 0 bases from V and 2 bases from J; bases unmatched to any gene: 7. This CDR3 region has 16 residues. Germline-derived CDR1 and CDR2 are MNHEY and SVGAGI. CDR3 loop: CASSYSVDRPPYEQYF. CDR3 sequence (DNA): TGTGCCAGCAGTTACTCGGTGGACAGGCCCCCCTACGAGCAGTACTTC.

The V call is TRBV11-2, the J call TRBJ1-1, with a possible D match to TRBD1 (6 bases). From germline, CDR1 is SGHAT and CDR2 FQNNGV. V was cut by 2 bases and J by 1 base, with 11 bases left in between. The CDR3 has 15 amino acids. For the CDR3, the DNA is TGTGCCAGCAGCTTAATGCAGGGGACGAACACTGAAGCTTTCTTT. Residues: CASSLMQGTNTEAFF. Drawing the rest from reference TRBV11-2 and TRBJ1-1, the complete variable domain is EAGVAQSPRYKIIEKRQSVAFWCNPISGHATLYWYQQILGQGPKLLIQFQNNGVVDDSQLPKDRFSAERLKGVDSTLKIQPAKLEDSAVYLCASSLMQGTNTEAFFGQGTRLTVV.

V and J are TRBV2 and TRBJ2-2, with D tentatively TRBD1 (6 bases). Germline V lookup: CDR1 SNHLY, CDR2 FYNNEI. Trimming cost V 4 bases and J 2 bases, with 11 bases left between them. This CDR3 spans 15 amino acids. CDR3: CASSVGQPNTGELFF. In DNA form, the CDR3 reads TGTGCCAGCAGTGTGGGACAACCTAACACCGGGGAGCTGTTTTTT.

This clone was detected only a few times. The chain employs TRBV13 and TRBJ2-1, with 10 bases that match TRBD1. Germline CDR1 reads PRHDT; CDR2 reads FYEKMQ (reference sequence). There are 15 residues in the CDR3. Germline trimming cut 5 bases from V and 6 bases from J; bases unmatched to any gene: 7. CDR3 region: CASSETGTGVNEQFF. DNA of the CDR3: TGTGCCAGCAGCGAAACCGGGACAGGGGTCAATGAGCAGTTCTTC. Based on the CDR3 plus reference TRBV13 and TRBJ2-1, the full variable domain is AAGVIQSPRHLIKEKRETATLKCYPIPRHDTVYWYQQGPGQDPQFLISFYEKMQSDKGSIPDRFSAQQFSDYHSELNMSSLELGDSALYFCASSETGTGVNEQFFGPGTRLTVL.

This rearrangement joins TRBV5-4 to TRBJ2-3, with 8 bases lining up with TRBD2. CDR3 length: 14 residues. The germline V gene encodes CDR1 SGHNT and CDR2 YYREEE (reference sequence). Trimming cost V 8 bases and J 0 bases; bases outside gene matches: 5. CDR3 coding DNA: TGTGCCAGGCCCCGGGAGGGCAGCACAGATACGCAGTATTTT. Encoded protein: CARPREGSTDTQYF.

Concerning this clone itself: The same CDR3 can be traced to other DNA sequences in this sample. The chain is built from TRBV5-1 and TRBJ2-7, with 9 bases aligning to TRBD1. V dropped 2 bases and J dropped 1; count of bases not matched to a gene: 1. Germline-derived CDR1 and CDR2 are SGHRS and YFSETQ. The CDR3 is made up of 14 amino acids. In nucleotides, the CDR3 is TGCGCCAGCAGCTTCGGGACAGGGTCCTACGAGCAGTACTTC. Amino acids: CASSFGTGSYEQYF.

This clone was detected once. This chain uses TRBV7-9 with TRBJ2-3; possibly TRBD2 for D (5 bases). In germline, CDR1 is SEHNR, CDR2 FQNEAQ (reference sequence). The CDR3 extends over 15 amino acids. The V gene lost 7 bases and the J gene lost 6 bases, with 20 bases spanning the gap. The CDR3: CASTQEAVSHDTQYF. The DNA for the CDR3 is TGTGCCAGCACCCAGGAGGCGGTGTCGCATGATACGCAGTATTTT.